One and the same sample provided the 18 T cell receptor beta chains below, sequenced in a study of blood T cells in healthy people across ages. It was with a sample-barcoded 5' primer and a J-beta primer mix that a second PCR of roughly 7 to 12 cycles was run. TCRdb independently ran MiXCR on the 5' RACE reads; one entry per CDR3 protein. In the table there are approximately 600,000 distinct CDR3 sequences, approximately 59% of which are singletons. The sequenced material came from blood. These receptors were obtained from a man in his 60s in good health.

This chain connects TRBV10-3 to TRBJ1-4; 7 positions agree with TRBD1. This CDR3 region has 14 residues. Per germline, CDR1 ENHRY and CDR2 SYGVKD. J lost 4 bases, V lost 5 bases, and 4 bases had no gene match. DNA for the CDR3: TGTGCCATCAGTAGGGACAGCAATAATGAAAAACTGTTTTTT. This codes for CAISRDSNNEKLFF.

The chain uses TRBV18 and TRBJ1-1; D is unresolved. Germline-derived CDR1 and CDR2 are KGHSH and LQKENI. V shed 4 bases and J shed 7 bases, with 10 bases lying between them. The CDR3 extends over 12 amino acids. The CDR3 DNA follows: TGTGCCAGCTCACGCGTGGGCAGTGAAGCTTTCTTT. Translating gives CASSRVGSEAFF. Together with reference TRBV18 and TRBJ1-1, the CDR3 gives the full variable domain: NAGVMQNPRHLVRRRGQEARLRCSPMKGHSHVYWYRQLPEEGLKFMVYLQKENIIDESGMPKERFSAEFPKEGPSILRIQQVVRGDSAAYFCASSRVGSEAFFGQGTRLTVV.

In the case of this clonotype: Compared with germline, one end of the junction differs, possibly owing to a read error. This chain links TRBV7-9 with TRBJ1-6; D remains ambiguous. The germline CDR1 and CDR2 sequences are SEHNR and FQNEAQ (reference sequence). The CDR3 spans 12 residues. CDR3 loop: CTSSLINSPLHF. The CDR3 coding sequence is TGTACCAGCAGCTTAATTAATTCACCCCTCCACTTT.

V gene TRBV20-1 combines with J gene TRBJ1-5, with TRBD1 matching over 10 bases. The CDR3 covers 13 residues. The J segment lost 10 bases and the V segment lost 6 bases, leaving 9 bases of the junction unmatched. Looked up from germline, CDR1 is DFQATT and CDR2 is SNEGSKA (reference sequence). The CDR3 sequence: CSAPDRGLSPQHF. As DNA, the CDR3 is TGCAGTGCCCCAGACAGGGGGCTAAGTCCCCAGCATTTT.

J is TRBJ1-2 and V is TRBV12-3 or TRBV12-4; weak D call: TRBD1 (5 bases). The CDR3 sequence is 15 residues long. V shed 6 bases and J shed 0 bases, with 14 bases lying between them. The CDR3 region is CASREPGTANYGYTF. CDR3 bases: TGTGCCAGCAGGGAACCAGGGACCGCTAACTATGGCTACACCTTC.

CDR3 sequence: CASSLSIDPGNEQFF. CDR3 DNA sequence: TGTGCCAGCAGTTTATCCATAGACCCGGGCAATGAGCAGTTCTTC. The chain has TRBV27 and TRBJ2-1, with unresolved D. Germline V gives CDR1 MNHEY, CDR2 SMNVEV (reference sequence). Trimming took 0 bases from V and 6 from J, leaving 12 bases between them. The CDR3 contains 15 residues.

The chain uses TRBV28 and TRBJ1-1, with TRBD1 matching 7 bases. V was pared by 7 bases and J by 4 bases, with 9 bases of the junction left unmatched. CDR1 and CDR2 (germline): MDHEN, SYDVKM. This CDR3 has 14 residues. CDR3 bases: TGTGCCAGCACCTACAGGGGTGGTCTCACTGAAGCTTTCTTT. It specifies CASTYRGGLTEAFF.

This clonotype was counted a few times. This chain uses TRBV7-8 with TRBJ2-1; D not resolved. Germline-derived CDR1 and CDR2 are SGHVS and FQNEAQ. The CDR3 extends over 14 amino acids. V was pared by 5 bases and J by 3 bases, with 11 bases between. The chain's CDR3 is CASSPRDRYNEQFF. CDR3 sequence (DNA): TGTGCCAGCAGCCCAAGGGATCGCTACAATGAGCAGTTCTTC.

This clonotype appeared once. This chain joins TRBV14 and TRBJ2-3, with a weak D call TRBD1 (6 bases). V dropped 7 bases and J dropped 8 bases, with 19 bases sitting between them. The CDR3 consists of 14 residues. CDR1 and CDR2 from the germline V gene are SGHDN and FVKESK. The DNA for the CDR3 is TGTGCCAGCAATCCAGGGACACCCACGGGTACGCAGTATTTT. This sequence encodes CASNPGTPTGTQYF.

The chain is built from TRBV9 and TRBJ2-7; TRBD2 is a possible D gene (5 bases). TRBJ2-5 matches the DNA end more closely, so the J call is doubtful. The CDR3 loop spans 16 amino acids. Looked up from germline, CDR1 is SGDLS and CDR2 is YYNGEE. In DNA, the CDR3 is TGTGCCAGCAGCGTTTCGCAATCGAGTGGAGGAGAGACCCAGTACTTC. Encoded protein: CASSVSQSSGGETQYF.

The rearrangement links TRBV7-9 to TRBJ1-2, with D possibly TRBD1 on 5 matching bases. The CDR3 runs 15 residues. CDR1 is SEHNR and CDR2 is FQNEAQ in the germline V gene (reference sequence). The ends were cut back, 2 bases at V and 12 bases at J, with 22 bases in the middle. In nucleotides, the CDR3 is TGTGCCAGCAGCTTATTTCCGGACAAGACAGACGAAGACACCTTC. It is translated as CASSLFPDKTDEDTF.

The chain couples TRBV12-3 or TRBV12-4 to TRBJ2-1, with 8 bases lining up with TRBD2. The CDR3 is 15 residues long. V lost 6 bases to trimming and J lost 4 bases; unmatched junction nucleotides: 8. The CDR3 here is CASSRRAGAYNEQFF. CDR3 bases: TGTGCCAGCAGCCGGAGAGCGGGGGCTTACAATGAGCAGTTCTTC.

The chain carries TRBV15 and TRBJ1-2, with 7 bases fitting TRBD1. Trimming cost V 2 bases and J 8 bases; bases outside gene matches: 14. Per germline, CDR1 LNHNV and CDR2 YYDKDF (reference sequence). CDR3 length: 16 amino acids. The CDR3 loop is CATSRPRGTAQGGYTF. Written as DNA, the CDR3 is TGTGCCACCAGCAGACCGCGGGGGACAGCCCAGGGAGGCTACACCTTC.

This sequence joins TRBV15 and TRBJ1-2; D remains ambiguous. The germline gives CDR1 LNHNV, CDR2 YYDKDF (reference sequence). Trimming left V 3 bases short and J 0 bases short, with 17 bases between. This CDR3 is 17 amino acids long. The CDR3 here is CATSSPEKRFSNYGYTF. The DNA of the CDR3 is TGTGCCACCAGCAGCCCAGAGAAGAGATTTTCTAACTATGGCTACACCTTC.

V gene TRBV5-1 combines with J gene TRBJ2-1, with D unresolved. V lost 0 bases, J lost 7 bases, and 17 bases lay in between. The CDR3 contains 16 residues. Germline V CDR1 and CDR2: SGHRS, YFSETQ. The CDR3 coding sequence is TGCGCCAGCAGCTTGGTAGCCCGCCGGCCAAGGAATGAGCAGTTCTTC. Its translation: CASSLVARRPRNEQFF.

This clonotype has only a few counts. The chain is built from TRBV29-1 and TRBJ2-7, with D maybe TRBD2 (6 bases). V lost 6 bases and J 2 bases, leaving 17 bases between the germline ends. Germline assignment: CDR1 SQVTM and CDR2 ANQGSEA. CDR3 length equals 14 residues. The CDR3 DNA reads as TGCAGCGTCTCCCGCGGAGGGGTCCCCTACGAGCAGTACTTC. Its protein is CSVSRGGVPYEQYF.

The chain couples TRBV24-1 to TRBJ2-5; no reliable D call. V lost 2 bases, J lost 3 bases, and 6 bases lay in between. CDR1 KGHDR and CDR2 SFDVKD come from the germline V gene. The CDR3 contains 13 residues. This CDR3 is CATSDSSKETQYF. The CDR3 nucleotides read TGTGCCACCAGTGATTCGTCGAAAGAGACCCAGTACTTC.

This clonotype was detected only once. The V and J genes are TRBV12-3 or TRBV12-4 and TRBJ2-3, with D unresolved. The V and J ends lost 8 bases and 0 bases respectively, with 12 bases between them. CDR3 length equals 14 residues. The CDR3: CASSWGLSTDTQYF. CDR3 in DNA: TGTGCCAGCTCCTGGGGTCTTAGCACAGATACGCAGTATTTT.